This entry is about one T cell receptor (beta chain). Germline V lookup: CDR1 MNHEY, CDR2 SVGEGT. CDR3 length: 15 residues. V was pared by 3 bases and J by 0 bases, with 6 bases between. This sample is drawn from a study of blood T cell repertoires in COVID-19. Study context: COVID-19 samples from acute and convalescent phases originated in the United States, Italy and Spain. T cells, B-cell-depleted T cells, or PBMCs supplied cDNA or gDNA.

TCRdb's table, derived via immunoSEQ multiplex PCR, lists solely in-frame clones and lacks some. The table shows around 62,000 clones, with approximately 94% occurring only once. This receptor was taken from a man aged 70-80 years with active COVID-19. The chain recombines TRBV6-2 or TRBV6-3 with TRBJ1-6; D ambiguous. The specimen was peripheral blood. DNA of the CDR3: TGTGCCAGCAGTTATGGGCTCTCCTATAATTCACCCCTCCACTTT. Translating it yields CASSYGLSYNSPLHF.